Given below is one TCR beta chain in context. In the original processing: ImmunoSEQ junction-only sequences lacked quality scores, so their filtering differed. Data came from immunoSEQ multiplex PCR; TCRdb stores just in-frame clones and leaves some out. That table furnishes V, J and clone size, whereas the DNA furnished D and trimming. This table holds roughly 2,000,000 clones, roughly 93% found once. The CDR3 spans 18 residues. Losses at the gene ends were 1 base for V and 0 bases for J; bases not matched to a gene: 3. Germline V gene sequence: CDR1 SGHVS, CDR2 FQNEAQ. This sample is part of a study of shared clonotypes between healthy human individuals. Only CD45RO-negative cells positively selected for CCR7 counted as naive CD8 cells, so terminally differentiated effector memory CD45RA+ cells were excluded.

The specimen sequenced was naive CD8+ T cells from PBMCs. V gene TRBV7-8 combines with J gene TRBJ2-7; 16 bases agree with TRBD2. The TCR comes from a young man in good health. Some clones in this sample may be carry-over from other donors' samples. The DNA for the CDR3 is TGTGCCAGCAGCTTAGGGGGGACTAGCGGGAGGGCCTCCTACGAGCAGTACTTC. It encodes CASSLGGTSGRASYEQYF. Looking up the rest from reference TRBV7-8 and TRBJ2-7 gives the full variable domain: GAGVSQSPRYKVAKRGQDVALRCDPISGHVSLFWYQQALGQGPEFLTYFQNEAQLDKSGLPSDRFFAERPEGSVSTLKIQRTQQEDSAVYLCASSLGGTSGRASYEQYFGPGTRLTVT.